Listed below are T cell receptor beta chains from one sample, sequenced in a study of identical twins. From the 5' RACE reads, TCRdb called clonotypes with MiXCR, one entry per CDR3 protein. The sample gives fewer than 500,000 distinct CDR3 sequences, roughly 24% of which show up once; 2.9% is in the top ten. A further study also used this sample, focusing on T cells expressing NK-cell markers.

Sequencing input: CD4+ T cells sorted from blood. These receptors all stem from a woman under 30 in good health. The CDR3 runs from the conserved cysteine through the conserved F or W. The D gene is left open where the match is weak. Clone size appears in some rows only: once, few, many, or a class for an expanded clone.

abundance: few
v_gene: TRBV6-1
j_gene: TRBJ2-1
d_gene: TRBD2
len: 16
CDR3aa: CASTEKGLAIVNEQFF
CDR3nt: TGTGCCAGCACCGAAAAGGGACTAGCTATCGTGAATGAGCAGTTCTTC

abundance: -
v_gene: TRBV5-1
j_gene: TRBJ1-1
d_gene: -
len: 14
CDR3aa: CASSPIHSNTEAFF
CDR3nt: TGCGCCAGCAGCCCAATACACAGCAACACTGAAGCTTTCTTT

abundance: -
v_gene: TRBV20-1
j_gene: TRBJ2-7
d_gene: -
len: 13
CDR3aa: CSAPRFGPDEQYF
CDR3nt: TGCAGTGCCCCAAGGTTTGGACCCGACGAGCAGTACTTC

abundance: -
v_gene: TRBV6-2/TRBV6-3
j_gene: TRBJ2-1
d_gene: TRBD2
len: 16
CDR3aa: CASSYPGTSRYNEQFF
CDR3nt: TGTGCCAGCAGTTACCCCGGGACTAGCCGATACAATGAGCAGTTCTTC

abundance: many
v_gene: TRBV5-1
j_gene: TRBJ1-1
d_gene: -
len: 13
CDR3aa: CASSLDFGGKAFF
CDR3nt: TGCGCCAGCAGCTTGGATTTTGGGGGAAAAGCTTTCTTT

abundance: few
v_gene: TRBV7-3
j_gene: TRBJ1-6
d_gene: -
len: 13
CDR3aa: CASSLGRNSPLHF
CDR3nt: TGTGCCAGCAGCCTCGGACGTAATTCACCCCTCCACTTT

abundance: -
v_gene: TRBV29-1
j_gene: TRBJ1-2
d_gene: -
len: 11
CDR3aa: CSVRHIYGYTF
CDR3nt: TGCAGCGTCCGACATATTTATGGCTACACCTTC

abundance: few
v_gene: TRBV20-1
j_gene: TRBJ2-3
d_gene: TRBD2
len: 15
CDR3aa: CSAVRKRGGPDTQYF
CDR3nt: TGCAGTGCCGTGAGGAAGCGGGGGGGACCAGATACGCAGTATTTT

abundance: many
v_gene: TRBV5-1
j_gene: TRBJ2-1
d_gene: -
len: 13
CDR3aa: CASSLGANNEQFF
CDR3nt: TGCGCCAGCAGCTTGGGGGCCAACAATGAGCAGTTCTTC

abundance: -
v_gene: TRBV3-1
j_gene: TRBJ2-1
d_gene: TRBD2
len: 16
CDR3aa: CASSPRRTSGNHEQFF
CDR3nt: TGTGCCAGCAGCCCCCGAAGAACTAGCGGGAACCATGAGCAGTTCTTC

abundance: -
v_gene: TRBV3-1
j_gene: TRBJ2-5
d_gene: -
len: 13
CDR3aa: CASSRIGEETQYF
CDR3nt: TGTGCCAGCAGCCGTATAGGGGAAGAGACCCAGTACTTC

abundance: -
v_gene: TRBV20-1
j_gene: TRBJ1-5
d_gene: -
len: 15
CDR3aa: CSARRQGSGNQPQHF
CDR3nt: TGCAGTGCTAGAAGGCAGGGTTCGGGCAATCAGCCCCAGCATTTT

abundance: -
v_gene: TRBV7-2
j_gene: TRBJ1-5
d_gene: -
len: 16
CDR3aa: CASSLQGMVGNQPQHF
CDR3nt: TGTGCCAGCAGCTTACAGGGAATGGTAGGCAATCAGCCCCAGCATTTT

abundance: -
v_gene: TRBV10-3
j_gene: TRBJ2-1
d_gene: -
len: 15
CDR3aa: CAISKGVMGYNEQFF
CDR3nt: TGTGCCATCAGCAAGGGAGTAATGGGTTACAATGAGCAGTTCTTC

abundance: -
v_gene: TRBV20-1
j_gene: TRBJ2-6
d_gene: TRBD1
len: 14
CDR3aa: CSAKTGPGANVLTF
CDR3nt: TGCAGTGCAAAGACAGGGCCTGGGGCCAACGTCCTGACTTTC

abundance: -
v_gene: TRBV7-2
j_gene: TRBJ2-2
d_gene: -
len: 14
CDR3aa: CASSLTSGFGELFF
CDR3nt: TGTGCCAGCAGCTTAACCTCAGGGTTCGGGGAGCTGTTTTTT

abundance: -
v_gene: TRBV29-1
j_gene: TRBJ1-2
d_gene: TRBD1
len: 12
CDR3aa: CSVGQGADGYTF
CDR3nt: TGCAGCGTTGGACAGGGTGCAGATGGCTACACCTTC

abundance: few
v_gene: TRBV20-1
j_gene: TRBJ1-5
d_gene: -
len: 13
CDR3aa: CSARKLVNQPQHF
CDR3nt: TGCAGTGCTAGAAAACTGGTCAATCAGCCCCAGCATTTT

abundance: few
v_gene: TRBV3-1
j_gene: TRBJ2-7
d_gene: -
len: 14
CDR3aa: CASSHLQSSYEQYF
CDR3nt: TGTGCCAGCAGCCACCTTCAGAGCTCCTACGAGCAGTACTTC

abundance: few
v_gene: TRBV9
j_gene: TRBJ2-3
d_gene: -
len: 15
CDR3aa: CASSPPQRSTDTQYF
CDR3nt: TGTGCCAGCAGCCCCCCACAGCGAAGCACAGATACGCAGTATTTT

abundance: once
v_gene: TRBV5-1
j_gene: TRBJ1-1
d_gene: -
len: 14
CDR3aa: CASSFATGDTEAFF
CDR3nt: TGCGCCAGCAGCTTTGCGACAGGAGATACTGAAGCTTTCTTT

abundance: -
v_gene: TRBV7-2
j_gene: TRBJ2-2
d_gene: -
len: 15
CDR3aa: CASTLRLGNTGELFF
CDR3nt: TGTGCCAGCACCCTGCGTCTAGGGAACACCGGGGAGCTGTTTTTT

abundance: few
v_gene: TRBV4-1
j_gene: TRBJ2-3
d_gene: TRBD2
len: 19
CDR3aa: CASSQKGLAGGSHTDTQYF
CDR3nt: TGCGCCAGCAGCCAGAAGGGACTAGCGGGGGGTTCGCACACAGATACGCAGTATTTT

abundance: -
v_gene: TRBV20-1
j_gene: TRBJ2-3
d_gene: TRBD1
len: 15
CDR3aa: CSASQLGRGRDTQYF
CDR3nt: TGCAGTGCTAGCCAGTTGGGCAGGGGGCGAGATACGCAGTATTTT

abundance: few
v_gene: TRBV7-2
j_gene: TRBJ2-3
d_gene: -
len: 14
CDR3aa: CASSLFGILDTQYF
CDR3nt: TGTGCCAGCAGCTTATTCGGGATTTTGGATACGCAGTATTTT

abundance: few
v_gene: TRBV2
j_gene: TRBJ2-2
d_gene: -
len: 13
CDR3aa: CASRTENTGELFF
CDR3nt: TGTGCCAGCCGAACAGAGAACACCGGGGAGCTGTTTTTT

abundance: many
v_gene: TRBV12-3/TRBV12-4
j_gene: TRBJ1-3
d_gene: -
len: 14
CDR3aa: CASSPRSSGNTIYF
CDR3nt: TGTGCCAGCAGTCCGCGGAGCTCGGGAAACACCATATATTTT

abundance: -
v_gene: TRBV5-6
j_gene: TRBJ2-5
d_gene: TRBD1
len: 16
CDR3aa: CASSLVGGASLETQYF
CDR3nt: TGTGCCAGCAGCTTGGTAGGGGGCGCGTCCCTAGAGACCCAGTACTTC

abundance: -
v_gene: TRBV25-1
j_gene: TRBJ2-4
d_gene: -
len: 15
CDR3aa: CASSLGGGRKNIQYF
CDR3nt: TGTGCCAGCAGTTTGGGAGGGGGACGTAAAAACATTCAGTACTTC

abundance: -
v_gene: TRBV7-9
j_gene: TRBJ2-7
d_gene: -
len: 13
CDR3aa: CASSRSDSLAQYF
CDR3nt: TGTGCCAGCAGCCGGAGTGACAGCTTGGCGCAGTACTTC

abundance: -
v_gene: TRBV7-9
j_gene: TRBJ2-2
d_gene: TRBD1
len: 16
CDR3aa: CASRVAGGLNTGELFF
CDR3nt: TGTGCCAGCAGAGTCGCAGGGGGATTGAACACCGGGGAGCTGTTTTTT

abundance: -
v_gene: TRBV7-2
j_gene: TRBJ2-5
d_gene: -
len: 13
CDR3aa: CASGPPSFETQYF
CDR3nt: TGTGCCAGCGGTCCCCCATCCTTCGAGACCCAGTACTTC

abundance: medium-sized
v_gene: TRBV12-3/TRBV12-4
j_gene: TRBJ1-2
d_gene: -
len: 13
CDR3aa: CASSSRGDYGYTF
CDR3nt: TGTGCCAGCAGTTCTCGGGGTGACTATGGCTACACCTTC

abundance: -
v_gene: TRBV20-1
j_gene: TRBJ2-3
d_gene: TRBD2
len: 14
CDR3aa: CSAGLAGGVDTQYF
CDR3nt: TGCAGTGCGGGATTAGCGGGAGGAGTGGATACGCAGTATTTT

abundance: few
v_gene: TRBV29-1
j_gene: TRBJ2-3
d_gene: -
len: 10
CDR3aa: CSSDTDTQYF
CDR3nt: TGCAGCTCTGACACAGATACGCAGTATTTT

abundance: -
v_gene: TRBV2
j_gene: TRBJ2-7
d_gene: -
len: 13
CDR3aa: CASSRGLLLEQYF
CDR3nt: TGTGCCAGCAGTCGCGGACTTCTTCTCGAGCAGTACTTC

abundance: -
v_gene: TRBV12-3/TRBV12-4
j_gene: TRBJ2-7
d_gene: -
len: 13
CDR3aa: CASSTTGSYEQYF
CDR3nt: TGTGCCAGCAGCACCACGGGGTCCTACGAGCAGTACTTC